Sequencing of this T cell receptor beta chain was carried out in a study of preoperative IRX-2 immunotherapy in early breast cancer. Clones were read by immunoSEQ multiplex PCR, and TCRdb kept only the in-frame ones, dropping some. Among around 22,000 clones listed, approximately 90% were seen once. This clone was counted only a few times. Regarding treatment: preoperative locoregional IRX-2 cytokine immunotherapy. This phase Ib study tested locoregional IRX-2 cytokine immunotherapy given before surgery. The sample consisted of tumor tissue, taken after IRX-2 immunotherapy. This TCR came from a human donor with breast cancer.

The CDR3 bases are TGTGCTAGTGGTTTGGGGGGGACTCGGAGTTTGGATACGCAGTATTTT. As protein: CASGLGGTRSLDTQYF. The chain is built from TRBV12-5 and TRBJ2-3; tentatively, D is TRBD2 (6 bases). With 1 base removed from V and 6 bases from J, the gap between germline ends came to 17 bases. The CDR3 extends over 16 amino acids. Germline-derived CDR1 and CDR2 are LGHNT and FRNRAP.